This TCR beta chain came from a study of blood T cells in healthy people across ages. To note about this clonotype: The antigen is unknown. This may be a read error: a much more frequent sequence differs by one nucleotide.

CDR1 is MDHEN, CDR2 SYDVKM, per germline. The length of the CDR3 is 16 residues. A J-beta primer mix and a sample-barcoded 5' primer were used in a second PCR of roughly 7 to 12 cycles. TCRdb re-analysed the 5' RACE reads in MiXCR, keeping a single row per CDR3 protein. The table shows about 590,000 distinct CDR3 sequences, with about 30% occurring only once. Study-level points and caveats: Higher diversity and more naive CD4+ cells were features of long-lived donors, compared to aged donors.

Material: blood. The receptor's source is a woman aged 80 or older in good health. This chain uses TRBV28 with TRBJ2-4; 7 nucleotides match TRBD1. The CDR3 coding sequence is TGTGCCGGCAGTTTCCCGGGACAGAGGGCTGCAAACATTCAGTACTTC. It translates to CAGSFPGQRAANIQYF.